Following are 27 T cell receptor beta chains from one sample sequenced in a study of blood T cell repertoires in COVID-19. Measured with immunoSEQ multiplex PCR; TCRdb has only the in-frame clones, and not every one. This sample has some 270,000 clones; 80% to 90% occur once, and the top ten carry around 0.8%. Sequencing was done on a sample of peripheral blood. The origin of the receptors is a man aged 25 to 40 with acute or convalescent COVID-19.

This chain joins TRBV5-1 and TRBJ1-1; 10 bases fit TRBD1. Trimming took 0 bases from V and 4 from J; bases not matched to a gene: 6. Germline CDR1 and CDR2: SGHRS and YFSETQ. The CDR3 is 16 amino acids. Here the CDR3 DNA reads TGCGCCAGCAGCTTGGTGGGGACAGGGGTTGGCACTGAAGCTTTCTTT. Translation: CASSLVGTGVGTEAFF.

The chain uses TRBV19 and TRBJ1-5; D remains unclear. CDR3 length equals 16 residues. The V end was cut by 5 bases, the J end by 4 bases, with 18 bases between. Germline CDR1 reads LNHDA; CDR2 reads SQIVND (reference sequence). Here the CDR3 DNA reads TGTGCCAGTAGTCCCAGACGGGGAACGGGGAATCAGCCCCAGCATTTT. This encodes CASSPRRGTGNQPQHF. Drawing the rest from reference TRBV19 and TRBJ1-5, the complete variable domain is DGGITQSPKYLFRKEGQNVTLSCEQNLNHDAMYWYRQDPGQGLRLIYYSQIVNDFQKGDIAEGYSVSREKKESFPLTVTSAQKNPTAFYLCASSPRRGTGNQPQHFGDGTRLSIL.

V usage is TRBV30 and J usage is TRBJ1-5; D might be TRBD1 (6 bases). Per germline, CDR1 GTSNPN and CDR2 SVGIG (reference sequence). Trimming pared 2 bases from V and 6 bases from J, leaving 14 bases between. The CDR3 totals 14 residues. The CDR3 DNA reads as TGTGCCTGGAGTCGGGACACGTCAATTCAGCCCCAGCATTTT. It yields the protein CAWSRDTSIQPQHF.

The chain combines TRBV9 with TRBJ2-5, with TRBD2 as a possible D gene (6 bases). Germline V lookup: CDR1 SGDLS, CDR2 YYNGEE. This CDR3 region has 14 residues. Trimming shortened V by 4 bases and J by 4 bases, and 14 bases separated the two germline ends. The CDR3 region is CASSRGAGRETQYF. CDR3 DNA: TGTGCCAGCAGCCGCGGGGCGGGGCGAGAGACCCAGTACTTC.

This sequence joins TRBV10-3 and TRBJ1-1; 7 bases match TRBD1. The CDR3 has 14 residues. V shed 2 bases, J shed 4 bases, and the junction held 4 bases outside the gene matches. Per germline, CDR1 ENHRY and CDR2 SYGVKD. The CDR3 DNA sequence: TGTGCCATCAGTGAGAGGACAGGAGGCACTGAAGCTTTCTTT. This translates into CAISERTGGTEAFF.

The sample holds one count of this clone. The J gene is TRBJ1-2, the V gene TRBV5-1; 8 bases map to TRBD1. Trimming at V came to 4 bases and at J to 8 bases, leaving 7 bases not matched to a gene. CDR3 length: 13 residues. The germline CDR1 and CDR2 sequences are SGHRS and YFSETQ. The CDR3 region is CASSQDRVEGYTF. The CDR3 bases are TGCGCCAGCAGCCAGGACAGGGTGGAGGGCTACACCTTC.

The gene calls are TRBV18 and TRBJ2-7, with a weak D call TRBD1 (5 bases). There are 18 residues in the CDR3. Trimming pared 2 bases from V and 0 bases from J, leaving 20 bases between. Germline lookup yields CDR1 KGHSH and CDR2 LQKENI. DNA of the CDR3: TGTGCCAGCTCACCAATCAGCAGGGCCCTAGTTAGCTCCTACGAGCAGTACTTC. Protein product: CASSPISRALVSSYEQYF.

The genes are TRBV11-3 and TRBJ2-5, with D hard to call. Germline loops: CDR1 SGHNT, CDR2 YENEEA. This CDR3 comprises 16 residues. The V and J ends lost 3 bases and 0 bases respectively, with 14 bases between them. In DNA form, the CDR3 reads TGTGCCAGCAGCTTGGGCCCCAGCAGAGACCAAGAGACCCAGTACTTC. Amino acids: CASSLGPSRDQETQYF.

The chain is built from TRBV11-2 and TRBJ2-4, with 10 bases matching TRBD2. This CDR3 is built from 17 residues. Germline loops: CDR1 SGHAT, CDR2 FQNNGV. J lost 5 bases, V lost 5 bases, and 12 bases had no gene match. The CDR3 nucleotides read TGTGCCAGCAGCCGGAGCGGGGGGGCCCCGGCACAAAACATTCAGTACTTC. Translating gives CASSRSGGAPAQNIQYF.

The V gene is TRBV19, the J gene TRBJ1-1; D is unresolved. The CDR3 is 12 amino acids. V was cut by 7 bases and J by 12 bases, with 18 bases left in between. CDR1 is LNHDA, CDR2 SQIVND, per germline (reference sequence). DNA for the CDR3: TGTGCCAGTACTAAAACCGGCTCGGGGTCTTTCTTT. Encoded protein: CASTKTGSGSFF.

The chain joins TRBV18 to TRBJ1-5; 9 bases line up with TRBD1. The CDR3 runs 15 residues. Trimming removed 3 bases from V and 9 bases from J; junction bases left unmatched: 9. Per the germline V gene, CDR1 is KGHSH and CDR2 is LQKENI. Here the CDR3 reads CASSPTGTGIRPQHF. CDR3 sequence (DNA): TGTGCCAGCTCACCGACCGGGACAGGGATTCGGCCCCAGCATTTT.

The chain combines TRBV28 with TRBJ2-7; 10 bases are shared with TRBD1. The length of the CDR3 is 16 residues. CDR1 is MDHEN, CDR2 SYDVKM, per germline. After removal of 5 bases from V and 0 bases from J, the junction contained 7 bases not matched to a gene. In nucleotides, the CDR3 is TGTGCCAGCAGTACGTGGACAGGGGGTTACTCCTACGAGCAGTACTTC. Its protein is CASSTWTGGYSYEQYF.

The CDR3 DNA sequence: TGTGCCAGTAGTATCGACCACGGCGGGACTATCTACGAGCAGTACTTC. It yields the protein CASSIDHGGTIYEQYF. The chain recombines TRBV19 with TRBJ2-7, with 7 bases that match TRBD2. Germline lookup yields CDR1 LNHDA and CDR2 SQIVND (reference sequence). The CDR3 has 16 amino acids. Unmatched junction bases numbered 11, after V lost 3 bases and J lost 3 bases.

The chain employs TRBV9 and TRBJ2-3, with a weak D call TRBD2 (5 bases). CDR3 size: 15 residues. Germline V gene data show CDR1 as SGDLS and CDR2 as YYNGEE. V gave up 4 bases and J gave up 4 bases, with 16 bases separating them. The chain's CDR3 is CASSPQTGIADTQYF. CDR3 sequence (DNA): TGTGCCAGCAGCCCTCAGACGGGAATAGCAGATACGCAGTATTTT.

V gene TRBV7-9 combines with J gene TRBJ2-1, with D hard to call. The V gene lost 1 base and the J gene lost 2 bases, with 12 bases spanning the gap. Per germline, CDR1 SEHNR and CDR2 FQNEAQ (reference sequence). The CDR3 length is 16 residues. The CDR3 DNA reads TGTGCCAGCAGCTTAGACGGTCTTCGGGCCTACAATGAGCAGTTCTTC. This gives the protein CASSLDGLRAYNEQFF.

The chain links TRBV5-4 to TRBJ1-1; D is unclear. CDR1 is SGHNT and CDR2 is YYREEE in the germline V gene (reference sequence). Between the trimmed V and J ends, which lost 4 bases and 3 bases, there was a span of 16 bases. The CDR3 runs 15 residues. CDR3 coding DNA: TGTGCCAGCAGCCCCTACAGCCCCCTGGACACTGAAGCTTTCTTT. Translated, it gives CASSPYSPLDTEAFF.

The gene calls are TRBV28 and TRBJ1-2, with unresolved D. CDR1 and CDR2 (germline): MDHEN, SYDVKM. This CDR3 has 15 amino acids. The V end lost 6 bases, the J end lost 4 bases, and 18 bases lay between the germline ends. The CDR3 sequence: CASRETRALAYGYTF. For the CDR3, the DNA is TGTGCCAGCAGAGAGACGAGGGCCCTCGCCTATGGCTACACCTTC.

The chain links TRBV27 to TRBJ1-3; 7 bases match TRBD1. Unmatched junction bases numbered 8, after V lost 5 bases and J lost 10 bases. This CDR3 comprises 13 residues. Germline assignment: CDR1 MNHEY and CDR2 SMNVEV (reference sequence). This CDR3 reads CASSTGLRGTIYF. The CDR3 DNA sequence: TGTGCCAGCAGTACCGGCCTCAGGGGGACCATATATTTT.

The chain employs TRBV11-2 and TRBJ1-1; tentative D call: TRBD1 (6 bases). Trimming took off 5 bases at V and 5 bases at J, with 12 bases between the two ends. The CDR3 totals 13 residues. Germline CDR1 and CDR2: SGHAT and FQNNGV. The DNA for the CDR3 is TGTGCCAGCAGCCTGAAGGGGGATACTGAAGCTTTCTTT. This translates into CASSLKGDTEAFF.

The chain is built from TRBV30 and TRBJ1-6; TRBD1 agrees at 7 bases. Germline V lookup: CDR1 GTSNPN, CDR2 SVGIG (reference sequence). Trimming cost V 1 base and J 9 bases; bases outside gene matches: 9. CDR3 length: 15 amino acids. The CDR3, as DNA: TGTGCCTGGAGTGCCGGGACAGCTTCAATTTCACCCCTCCACTTT. The encoded protein is CAWSAGTASISPLHF.

The J gene is TRBJ1-2, the V gene TRBV30, with no clear D. CDR1 GTSNPN and CDR2 SVGIG come from the germline V gene (reference sequence). The CDR3 loop spans 12 amino acids. Trimming cost V 0 bases and J 4 bases, with 6 bases left between them. As DNA, the CDR3 is TGTGCCTGGAGTGTAAACAGCTATGGCTACACCTTC. Amino acids: CAWSVNSYGYTF.

On this clone itself: The junction departs from germline at one end; a sequencing error may be responsible. The rearrangement links TRBV29-1 to TRBJ2-7; 10 bases line up with TRBD2. The CDR3 consists of 13 residues. Germline V gives CDR1 SQVTM, CDR2 ANQGSEA. This CDR3 reads CSVEAPSLAGIHF. In DNA, the CDR3 is TGCAGCGTTGAAGCACCCTCACTAGCGGGAATACACTTC.

The V call is TRBV19, the J call TRBJ2-2; 8 nucleotides line up with TRBD1. The germline gives CDR1 LNHDA, CDR2 SQIVND (reference sequence). The CDR3 is made up of 14 amino acids. V lost 6 bases, J lost 6 bases, and 6 bases stayed unmatched. The CDR3 region has the DNA TGTGCCAGTAGATGGACAGGGTATTCCGGGGAGCTGTTTTTT. Translation gives CASRWTGYSGELFF.

The J gene is TRBJ1-1, the V gene TRBV30; 7 bases fit TRBD1. The CDR3 loop spans 15 amino acids. After removal of 2 bases from V and 5 bases from J, the junction contained 11 bases not matched to a gene. Germline V gives CDR1 GTSNPN, CDR2 SVGIG (reference sequence). The CDR3 sequence: CAWSTPDRGRTEAFF. The CDR3 DNA reads as TGTGCCTGGAGTACCCCGGATAGGGGGCGGACTGAAGCTTTCTTT.

This chain links TRBV7-8 with TRBJ2-5, with 12 bases identical to TRBD2. After removal of 0 bases from V and 5 bases from J, the junction contained 4 bases not matched to a gene. This CDR3 has 16 amino acids. Germline V lookup: CDR1 SGHVS, CDR2 FQNEAQ. The CDR3 nucleotides are TGTGCCAGCAGCTTAGCGAGGACTAGCGGGGTGGAGACCCAGTACTTC. Protein: CASSLARTSGVETQYF.

The chain's CDR3 is CASSRGLVSPDTQYF. DNA for the CDR3: TGTGCCAGCAGCCGTGGACTAGTATCACCCGATACGCAGTATTTT. V gene TRBV11-3 combines with J gene TRBJ2-3, with 7 nucleotides matching TRBD2. The trim removed 5 bases at V and 6 bases at J, leaving 11 bases unmatched. The CDR3 is 15 amino acids. Germline V gene data show CDR1 as SGHNT and CDR2 as YENEEA.

There are a few counts of this clone. This chain connects TRBV28 to TRBJ1-3; possible D gene TRBD1, 5 bases. Trimming took off 5 bases at V and 0 bases at J, with 11 bases between the two ends. The germline gives CDR1 MDHEN, CDR2 SYDVKM. The CDR3 contains 15 residues. The CDR3 is CASSRGQGSGNTIYF. DNA of the CDR3: TGTGCCAGCAGTCGTGGGCAGGGCTCTGGAAACACCATATATTTT.